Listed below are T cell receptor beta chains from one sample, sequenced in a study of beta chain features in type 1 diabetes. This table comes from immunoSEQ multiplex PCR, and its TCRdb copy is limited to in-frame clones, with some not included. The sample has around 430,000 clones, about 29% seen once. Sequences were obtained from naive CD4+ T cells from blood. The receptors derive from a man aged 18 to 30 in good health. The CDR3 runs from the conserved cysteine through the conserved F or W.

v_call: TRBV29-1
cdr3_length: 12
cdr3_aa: CSVTGGANVLTF

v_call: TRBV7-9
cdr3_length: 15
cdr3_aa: CASSFGQQTNEKLFF

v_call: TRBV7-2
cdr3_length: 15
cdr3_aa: CASSPRRMYQETQYF

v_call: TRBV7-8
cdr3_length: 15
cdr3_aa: CASSSGSGGYNEQFF

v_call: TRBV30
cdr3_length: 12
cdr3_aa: CAWSVRPYEQYF

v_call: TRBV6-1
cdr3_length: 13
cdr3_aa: CASSGESNQPQHF

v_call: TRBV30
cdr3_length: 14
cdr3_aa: CAWSVTTYNQPQHF

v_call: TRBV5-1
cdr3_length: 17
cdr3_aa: CASSLAGTSGVQETQYF

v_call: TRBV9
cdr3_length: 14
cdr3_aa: CASSVGGGEETQYF

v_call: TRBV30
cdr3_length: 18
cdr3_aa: CAWRLPGLAGGPKDTQYF

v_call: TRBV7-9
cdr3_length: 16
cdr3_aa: CASSLAGTGGMNEQFF

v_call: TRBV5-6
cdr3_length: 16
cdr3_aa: CASSELRGSRTDTQYF

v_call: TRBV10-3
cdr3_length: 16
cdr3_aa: CAITDPGVSSYNEQFF

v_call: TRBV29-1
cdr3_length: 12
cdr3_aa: CSADKTNTEAFF

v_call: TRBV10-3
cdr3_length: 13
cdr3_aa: CAISRTESGELFF

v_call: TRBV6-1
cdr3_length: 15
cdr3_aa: CASSEGTWYQETQYF

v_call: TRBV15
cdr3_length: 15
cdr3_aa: CATSIGRYSNQPQHF

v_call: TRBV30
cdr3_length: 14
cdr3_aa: CAWRPDRSSYEQYF

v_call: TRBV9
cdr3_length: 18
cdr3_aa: CASSVDSGTNLYYNEQFF

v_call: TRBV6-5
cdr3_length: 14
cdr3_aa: CASSQDRAAGEQYF

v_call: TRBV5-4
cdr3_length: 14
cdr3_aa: CASSSGAFKETQYF

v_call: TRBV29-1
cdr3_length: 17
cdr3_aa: CSVGGAGARPGANVLTF

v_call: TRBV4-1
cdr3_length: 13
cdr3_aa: CASSQAGADTQYF

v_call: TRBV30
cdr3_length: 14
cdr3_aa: CAWRATGVNQPQHF

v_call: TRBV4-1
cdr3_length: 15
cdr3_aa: CASSQAGTGNEKLFF

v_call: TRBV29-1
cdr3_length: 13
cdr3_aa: CSGMGQANTEAFF

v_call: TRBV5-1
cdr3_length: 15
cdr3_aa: CASSLAAGDGKTQYF

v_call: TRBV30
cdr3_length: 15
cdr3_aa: CAWSSVTRGNQPQHF

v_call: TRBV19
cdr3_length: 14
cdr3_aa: CASSSQGASYEQYF

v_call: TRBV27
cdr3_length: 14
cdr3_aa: CASRGVGIGEKLFF

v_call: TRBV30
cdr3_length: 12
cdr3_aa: CAWSVSRETQYF

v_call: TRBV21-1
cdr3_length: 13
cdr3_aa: CASSKDYHYEQYF

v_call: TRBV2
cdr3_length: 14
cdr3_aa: CASSDERGGNTIYF

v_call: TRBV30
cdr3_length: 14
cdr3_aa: CAWSVGGAGRTQYF

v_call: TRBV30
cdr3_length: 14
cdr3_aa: CAWSRLAGGNEQFF

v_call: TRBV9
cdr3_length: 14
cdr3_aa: CASSAWTGYNEQFF

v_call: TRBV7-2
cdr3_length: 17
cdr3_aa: CASSLGQGAPGANVLTF

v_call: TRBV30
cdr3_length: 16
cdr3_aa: CAWSPSDSRPNEKLFF

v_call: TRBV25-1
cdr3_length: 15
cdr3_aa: CASSDPGRGNTEAFF

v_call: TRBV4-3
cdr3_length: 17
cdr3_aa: CASSHYPPGPGSGEQYF

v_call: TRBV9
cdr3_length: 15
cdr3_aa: CASSNTSLGYNEQFF

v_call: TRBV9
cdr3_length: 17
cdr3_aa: CASSVEGSSESKNIQYF

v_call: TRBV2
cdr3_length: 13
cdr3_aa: CASRGSYNTEAFF

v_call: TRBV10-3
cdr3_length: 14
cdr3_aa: CAISSELAKNIQYF

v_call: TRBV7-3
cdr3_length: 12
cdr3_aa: CASSLTPPEQFF

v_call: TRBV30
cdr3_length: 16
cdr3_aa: CAWSEQGAVGANVLTF

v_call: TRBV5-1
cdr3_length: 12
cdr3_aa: CASSRDYYEQYF

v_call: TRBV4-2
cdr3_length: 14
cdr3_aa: CASSQAQPYNEQFF

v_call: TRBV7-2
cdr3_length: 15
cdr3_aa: CASSFGLLESTEAFF